There are a few counts of the clone carrying this T cell receptor beta chain. Its specificity is unknown. The sample originates from a study of Graves' ophthalmopathy and Graves' hyperthyroidism. Study background: The study drew peripheral blood at initial diagnosis, before any treatment.

Researchers took RNA transcripts and amplified TCR beta CDR3 regions from them. An initial RT-PCR round employing HTBI primers preceded a second-round multiplex PCR. TCRdb called the multiplex PCR reads again in MiXCR, with one record for every CDR3 protein. The top ten hold about 46% of the sample, which has some 15,000 distinct CDR3 sequences, about half seen once. V lost 8 bases and J lost 5, with 13 bases in between. The CDR3 totals 13 residues. Overall study findings and caveats: Most expanded clonotypes from thyroid (those above 0.001 frequency) were also found in blood.

Specimen: peripheral blood. The source is a woman aged 30 to 39 with Graves' ophthalmopathy. The rearrangement joins TRBV12-3 or TRBV12-4 to TRBJ2-1; D may be TRBD2 (6 bases). The CDR3 DNA reads as TGTGCCAGCTGTCAAGCGGGCGACAATGAGCAGTTCTTC. Amino acid sequence: CASCQAGDNEQFF.